This T cell receptor (beta chain) originates from a study of cytomegalovirus exposure and HLA in healthy donors (dated by TCRdb to between 2016 and 2019). Background on the whole study: An earlier analysis of some 550 of the donors reported approximately 270 Gb of sequence data and some 120 million unique TCR beta sequences from around 200 million T cells. An early release that covered some 640 HLA-typed donors contained approximately 290 gigabases of sequencing data and tens of millions of unique TCR sequences. The genetic ancestry cluster associated with self-reported Caucasian donors included about 84% of the roughly 400 genotyped donors. The study aimed to test whether cataloging public T cell receptors could reveal signatures of past pathogen exposure. The study profiled the T cell repertoires of more than 500 subjects by immunosequencing and related them to cytomegalovirus serostatus. Along with the roughly 710-subject first cohort, a separate validation cohort of around 110 different subjects was used. To predict cytomegalovirus infection status, the study combined high-throughput TCR immunosequencing, statistical association of individual TCRs with disease status, and machine learning. A later analysis re-analyzed previously published TCR beta repertoires from about 600 donors and added high-resolution HLA genotyping to study TCR occurrence patterns. In the later analysis, no new phenotypic data were used to find candidate immune exposures; instead, reliance was placed on TCR beta sequences and their occurrence across donors. In an earlier analysis of over 550 of the donors, high-throughput TCR beta sequencing was used to judge whether each TCR beta V gene segment behaved as functional or pseudogenic. Alongside the repertoire data, information on donor age, sex, ethnicity and CMV serostatus was compiled. A later genetic analysis took genome-wide SNP genotypes for about 65% of the roughly 670 donors and used that subset as a discovery cohort. All discovery cohort repertoires had been generated on a single sequencing platform. Both class I and class II loci were covered by HLA typing, at four-digit resolution. The number of typed donors differed by locus: about 620-640 for A, B, C, DRB1 and DQB1; approximately 520 for DQA1; approximately 610 for DPA1; and roughly 470 for DPB1. Because of strong linkage in the cohort, roughly five DR-DQ haplotypes were treated as single units for association and clustering. Across approximately 400 genotyped donors of the cohort, an average of about 250,000 unique TCR beta nucleotide sequences per donor were sequenced, and about a sixth of those sequences were non-productive.

To note about this clone: What antigen it recognizes has not been identified. The sample holds no much larger clone one base away, and base qualities are not on file.

Including cysteine and phenylalanine, the CDR3 has 16 amino acids. The DNA shown is the 48-base CDR3, in frame from base 1. CDR1 and CDR2 (SGDLS, YYNGEE) derive from the germline V gene. Between the V and J ends, shortened by 0 bases and 0 bases respectively, the junction contains 12 bases. General findings and caveats noted by the study authors: Immune exposure information for the cohort was limited to CMV serostatus. A later analysis reported that several top co-occurrence clusters appeared linked to parvovirus B19, influenza, CMV and Epstein-Barr virus. Linkage disequilibrium might explain the correlated functional status among segregating V segments, but an unknown experimental factor could not be excluded. The study gave a list of about 160 TCR beta chains associated with cytomegalovirus. An association between a missense DCLRE1C variant and V-gene and J-gene trimming of TCR beta chains was found in a later genetic analysis and replicated in an independent cohort. A cluster of highly shared sequence variants was judged likely to be a technical artifact of the sequencing pipeline. Only TCR beta chains were sequenced in this cohort, and the absence of alpha or paired-chain data limited detectable features. A later analysis found that most CMV-associated TCR beta chains appeared HLA-restricted, with HLA associations seemingly driven largely by CMV exposure. In vitro tests confirmed that a few of the cytomegalovirus-associated TCR beta chains recognize cytomegalovirus antigens. In a later analysis, HLA-associated TCR beta chains were found to be more clonally expanded and to have lower generation probabilities than equally common non-associated chains. A further reported finding was that TCR beta sequences accurately predicted the HLA-A and HLA-B alleles for most subjects in the first cohort. The 87-base-pair reads could not distinguish some IMGT-functional V segments, including TRBV6-2 and TRBV6-3, so those segments were excluded. According to the authors, the approach could potentially be generalized to other disease states and immunological phenotypes. Because counts were too low, fewer than 20 rarely observed V segments, including chromosome 9 orphons, were excluded from the earlier analysis of about 500 of the donors. Broadly in line with IMGT annotations, most TCR beta V segments showed up in productive rearrangements about 87% or about 30% of the time in an earlier analysis of around 550 of the donors. A later genetic analysis reported fewer N-insertions in productive TCRs among donors in an Asian-associated ancestry cluster than the roughly 700-donor mean. The presence/absence analyses assumed that sequencing depth was roughly uniform across donors, and that assumption may not be true. When HLA alleles, especially DR and DQ, strongly co-occurred, TCR associations were difficult to assign to individual alleles. Because some donors lacked HLA typing at each locus, the association tests relied only on the typed subset. The classifier was reported to diagnose cytomegalovirus status with high specificity and sensitivity in both the original cohort and the validation cohort. At a false discovery rate of 0.05, a later analysis linked fewer than 20,000 TCR beta sequences to specific HLA alleles. Most TCR sequences were observed very rarely across donors, whereas some public TCRs were present in many individuals. According to a later analysis, TCR association rates differed among HLA loci, with DRB1 alleles showing the most associated TCRs and HLA-C alleles showing the fewest.

The cohort comprised under 700 healthy bone marrow donors. At the time of sampling, all cohort members were nominally healthy, though unrecorded immune exposures were likely present. The donor was CMV seropositive and was included in the group of about 290 seropositive cohort members. Each donor provided a peripheral blood sample, and peripheral blood mononuclear cells were used for TCR beta sequencing. Genomic DNA was extracted from the blood cell samples with the Qiagen DNeasy Blood Extraction Kit. Receptors were amplified or captured by the immunoSEQ multiplex PCR assay. A mixture of 60 forward primers for TCR Vbeta segments and 13 reverse primers for TCR Jbeta segments was used in the multiplex PCR. Amplification of the CDR3 region of rearranged TCR beta genes was performed with a multiplex PCR assay on genomic DNA. On the Illumina HiSeq System, the amplified TCR beta libraries were sequenced as 87-base-pair reads. On the authors' methods: In a later analysis, tens of millions of unique TCR beta chains were counted across the approximately 670 repertoires, and roughly 9.9 million of these chains were shared by at least two donors. Raw reads were error-corrected and collapsed into unique sequences with a nearest-neighbor algorithm that merged closely related sequences to remove PCR and sequencing errors. V, D and J gene segments were assigned by aligning CDR3 sequences to IMGT reference sequences. For a sequence to be retained, a match of at least six nucleotides was required to both a V gene segment and a J gene segment. A rearrangement was called productive if the CDR3 had no stop codons and remained in frame with V and J, and every other rearrangement was called non-productive. CDR3 was defined according to IMGT convention as the region running from the second conserved V-encoded cysteine to the conserved J-encoded phenylalanine. The earlier analysis of about 590 of the donors excluded sequences that lacked an unambiguous match to a single V gene segment. An earlier analysis of approximately 590 of the donors classified V segments as functional when productive rearrangements were above 56.7% and as segregating when the standard deviation between donors was above 5%. A statistical classification framework was developed to diagnose cytomegalovirus status using the catalog of TCR beta chain sequences. V and J gene assignment, in a later analysis, came from comparing TCR nucleotide sequences with IMGT/GENE-DB human TR gene sequences. Using the TCRdist pipeline, a later analysis assigned CDR3 sequences along with most-parsimonious VDJ recombination scenarios. In a later analysis, every TCR beta chain was defined by the combination of its CDR3 amino acid sequence and its V-gene family, and reads without a unique V-gene family were dropped. A later analysis removed several hundred highly shared, low-generation-probability nucleotide sequences to deal with suspected cross-contamination and a sequencing artifact. For each public chain, a later analysis derived a clonal expansion index from normalized ranks of inferred template counts within each repertoire. In a later analysis, generation probabilities were computed using a VDJ recombination model fitted to out-of-frame rearrangements, and the results were checked against IGoR. A later analysis scored TCR-TCR, TCR-HLA and TCR-CMV co-occurrence with hypergeometric tests, applying a repertoire-size bias correction to TCR pairs. False discovery rates were estimated in a later analysis by permuting HLA or CMV assignments 20 times. In a later analysis, co-occurring TCRs were grouped using DBSCAN, with TCRdist sequence similarity added in when clustering inside HLA-allele-positive subsets. For co-occurrence clustering, repertoires with fewer than 30,000 or more than 120,000 public chains were excluded, along with 5 or 6 repertoires with anomalous nucleotide sharing. TCRdb limited this immuneACCESS table to in-frame rearrangements with V and J called. A share of clones is missing; checked studies link under half to unresolved V genes, and the rest is unexplained. V and J calls and clone size are as listed in that table; D and trimming were resolved from the DNA. The sample table records about 170,000 clones; 75% to 85% of these occur just once. The top ten clones comprise 4.9% of the sample.

This sequence was found in a woman aged 18-35 years in good health and CMV-seropositive. The sequencing input was PBMCs. The chain links TRBV9 with TRBJ2-5, with a weak D call of TRBD2 (7 bases match). The CDR3 sequence is CASSVERGGYQETQYF. The sequenced DNA is TGTGCCAGCAGCGTAGAAAGGGGGGGGTACCAAGAGACCCAGTACTTC. With all but the CDR3 taken from the reference TRBV9 and TRBJ2-5 genes, the full variable domain is: DSGVTQTPKHLITATGQRVTLRCSPRSGDLSVYWYQQSLDQGLQFLIQYYNGEERAKGNILERFSAQQFPDLHSELNLSSLELGDSALYFCASSVERGGYQETQYFGPGTRLLVL.